The 5 T cell receptor beta chains below come from one sample, sequenced in a study of pediatric ulcerative colitis. The data were produced by immunoSEQ multiplex PCR, yet TCRdb's version contains in-frame clones alone and is incomplete. The repertoire has 50,000 to 65,000 clones, less than 90% of them found once; the top ten carry approximately 3.4%. The sample taken for sequencing was blood. These receptors were collected from a boy aged 5-17 years with severe ulcerative colitis.

The CDR3 loop is CASSLETSGYEQYF. In DNA form, the CDR3 reads TGTGCCAGCAGCTTAGAGACTAGCGGATACGAGCAGTACTTC. V and J are TRBV13 and TRBJ2-7; 9 bases match TRBD2. Germline values: CDR1 PRHDT, CDR2 FYEKMQ (reference sequence). V gave up 1 base and J gave up 4 bases; unmatched junction bases: 2. This CDR3 contains 14 residues.

The chain's CDR3 is CASSAWGQGGEQFF. The CDR3 bases are TGTGCCAGCAGTGCGTGGGGACAGGGTGGTGAGCAGTTCTTC. The chain links TRBV6-1 to TRBJ2-1, with 9 nucleotides matching TRBD1. CDR3 length: 14 residues. Trimming at V came to 4 bases and at J to 9 bases, leaving 7 bases not matched to a gene. Germline loops: CDR1 MNHNS, CDR2 SASEGT.

In DNA form, the CDR3 reads TGTGCCAGCAGCCTGGGTGCTGAGGGAGGGCCGGCCAATGAGCAGTTCTTC. Amino acid sequence: CASSLGAEGGPANEQFF. V and J are TRBV11-3 and TRBJ2-1; 7 nucleotides align to TRBD2. V was pared by 5 bases and J by 6 bases, with 16 bases of the junction left unmatched. The CDR3 totals 17 residues. Germline V CDR1 and CDR2: SGHNT, YENEEA.

This chain links TRBV6-1 with TRBJ1-2, with D tentatively TRBD1 (5 bases). Looked up from germline, CDR1 is MNHNS and CDR2 is SASEGT. Trimming took 6 bases from V and 5 from J, leaving 13 bases between them. The CDR3 length is 13 residues. The CDR3 loop is CASRGDSPYGYTF. In nucleotides, the CDR3 is TGTGCCAGCAGGGGCGACAGCCCTTATGGCTACACCTTC.

This chain links TRBV5-1 with TRBJ2-7; TRBD1 matches 9 bases. Germline trimming cut 0 bases from V and 5 bases from J; bases unmatched to any gene: 3. Germline V gene lookup returns CDR1 SGHRS and CDR2 YFSETQ. The CDR3 is made up of 14 amino acids. CDR3: CASSLVGTGNEQYF. The CDR3 coding sequence is TGCGCCAGCAGCTTGGTAGGGACAGGGAACGAGCAGTACTTC.